These 29 T cell receptor beta chains came from one sample sequenced in a study of post-analysis software for immune sequencing data. Tagging with unique molecular identifiers was a feature of the TCR beta cDNA libraries. Each CDR3 protein gets one entry after TCRdb re-called the PCR reads with MiXCR. Counted here are hundreds of thousands of distinct CDR3 sequences, roughly 27% occurring once; the ten biggest clones make up 0.55% to 0.65%. Study-wide results and caveats: Five TRBV segments were significantly more frequent in patients than in controls. TRBV5-6, TRBV5-1 and TRBV20-1 were among these segments.

No antigen has been identified for these receptors. Sequencing was done on a sample of blood. Source of these receptors: a girl aged 10-17 years with multiple sclerosis.

This clonotype was counted between two and nine times. The rearrangement joins TRBV5-1 to TRBJ2-7, with no clear D. The CDR3 extends over 13 amino acids. Per the germline V gene, CDR1 is SGHRS and CDR2 is YFSETQ. The V gene lost 2 bases and the J gene lost 0 bases, with 6 bases spanning the gap. This CDR3 is CASSLHFSYEQYF. The CDR3 region has the DNA TGCGCCAGCAGCTTACATTTCTCCTACGAGCAGTACTTC.

This clonotype has more than one count but fewer than ten. This rearrangement joins TRBV20-1 to TRBJ2-7; D possibly matches TRBD1 or TRBD2 (5 bases each). V was clipped by 0 bases and J by 6 bases, with 9 bases between them. This CDR3 region has 12 residues. In germline, CDR1 is DFQATT, CDR2 SNEGSKA (reference sequence). The chain's CDR3 is CSAREQEAEQYF. Written as DNA, the CDR3 is TGCAGTGCTAGAGAACAGGAGGCCGAGCAGTACTTC.

The J gene is TRBJ2-5, the V gene TRBV12-3 or TRBV12-4; D is ambiguous. The ends were cut back, 5 bases at V and 5 bases at J, with 15 bases in the middle. The CDR3 contains 14 residues. DNA of the CDR3: TGTGCCAGCAGTCCCGGGCCCCGCGCGGAGACCCAGTACTTC. Its protein is CASSPGPRAETQYF.

The J gene is TRBJ2-3, the V gene TRBV7-9; 8 bases fit TRBD2. Germline CDR1 and CDR2: SEHNR and FQNEAQ (reference sequence). The trim removed 5 bases at V and 5 bases at J, leaving 9 bases unmatched. The CDR3 covers 15 residues. The CDR3 region is CASSPPHREGDTQYF. In DNA form, the CDR3 reads TGTGCCAGCAGCCCCCCCCACCGGGAGGGAGATACGCAGTATTTT.

This clonotype was counted between two and nine times. This sequence joins TRBV9 and TRBJ1-6, with no clear D. V gave up 0 bases and J gave up 10 bases, with 8 bases separating them. The CDR3 covers 13 residues. CDR1 and CDR2 from the germline V gene are SGDLS and YYNGEE. The CDR3 nucleotides are TGTGCCAGCAGCGTAGAGGTTGTATCACCCCTCCACTTT. Translation gives CASSVEVVSPLHF.

With regard to this clonotype: A clone one base away is much larger, so this may be a read error. V gene TRBV11-2 combines with J gene TRBJ2-7; D is unclear. The CDR3 is made up of 14 amino acids. CDR1 is SGHAT and CDR2 is FQNNGV in the germline V gene. The CDR3 protein is CACSLTGRVHEQYF. In DNA form, the CDR3 reads TGTGCCTGCAGCTTAACGGGTCGCGTCCACGAGCAGTACTTC.

This clonotype was seen only a few times. The rearrangement links TRBV15 to TRBJ2-2; no clear D. In germline, CDR1 is LNHNV, CDR2 YYDKDF (reference sequence). This CDR3 is 13 amino acids long. Trimming removed 0 bases at V and 7 bases at J, with 6 bases between. The CDR3 DNA reads TGTGCCACCAGCAGAGATATTGGCGGGGAGCTGTTTTTT. It yields the protein CATSRDIGGELFF.

The V gene is TRBV7-2, the J gene TRBJ2-7, with 8 bases identical to TRBD1. CDR3 size: 14 residues. The trim removed 3 bases at V and 4 bases at J, leaving 5 bases unmatched. Germline assignment: CDR1 SGHTA and CDR2 FQGNSA. DNA of the CDR3: TGTGCCAGCAGCTTTATCGGGACAGGTTACGAGCAGTACTTC. It specifies CASSFIGTGYEQYF.

The gene calls are TRBV28 and TRBJ2-1, with 10 bases that match TRBD2. CDR1 is MDHEN and CDR2 is SYDVKM in the germline V gene. The CDR3 spans 15 residues. J gave up 4 bases and V 7 bases, and 7 bases lay outside the gene matches. The DNA of the CDR3 is TGTGCCAGCACCCTTACTAGCGGGACGTACAATGAGCAGTTCTTC. This encodes CASTLTSGTYNEQFF.

With regard to this clonotype: A junction end diverges from the germline sequence, so it may reflect a read error. The rearrangement uses TRBV7-9 and TRBJ2-3; unclear D gene. The germline CDR1 and CDR2 sequences are SEHNR and FQNEAQ (reference sequence). The CDR3 is 13 amino acids. The CDR3 DNA reads TGTACCAGCAGCCCACGAAACACAGATACGCAGTATTTT. Translation: CTSSPRNTDTQYF. The full variable domain, its missing parts supplied by reference TRBV7-9 and TRBJ2-3, is DTGVSQNPRHKITKRGQNVTFRCDPISEHNRLYWYRQTLGQGPEFLTYFQNEAQLEKSRLLSDRFSAERPKGSFSTLEIQRTEQGDSAMYLCTSSPRNTDTQYFGPGTRLTVL.

This clonotype was picked up a small number of times. DNA for the CDR3: TGTGCCACCAGTGATCCCGGTGAAGCCTGGGAGACCCAGTACTTC. Translation: CATSDPGEAWETQYF. This chain links TRBV24-1 with TRBJ2-5; D gene uncertain. V was trimmed by 3 bases and J by 5 bases, leaving 15 bases between them. CDR1 is KGHDR and CDR2 is SFDVKD in the germline V gene. This CDR3 spans 15 amino acids.

The chain recombines TRBV29-1 with TRBJ1-2; a weak D match, TRBD1 (5 bases). The CDR3 is 12 amino acids. CDR1 is SQVTM, CDR2 ANQGSEA, per germline. Trimming stripped 8 bases from V and 2 bases from J, with 12 bases between. As DNA, the CDR3 is TGCAGCACTAATCAGGGAAACTATGGCTACACCTTC. It yields the protein CSTNQGNYGYTF.

A few counts support this clonotype. The chain is built from TRBV25-1 and TRBJ2-5, with TRBD2 matching 7 bases. V trimming: 4 bases; J trimming: 2 bases; junction bases outside the gene matches: 4. Germline CDR1 is MGHDK and CDR2 is SYGVNS. The CDR3 length is 14 residues. CDR3 amino acids: CASSGLAEQETQYF. CDR3 bases: TGTGCCAGCAGTGGGCTAGCGGAACAAGAGACCCAGTACTTC. Full variable domain (rest looked up from reference TRBV25-1 and TRBJ2-5): EADIYQTPRYLVIGTGKKITLECSQTMGHDKMYWYQQDPGMELHLIHYSYGVNSTEKGDLSSESTVSRIRTEHFPLTLESARPSHTSQYLCASSGLAEQETQYFGPGTRLLVL.

The genes are TRBV20-1 and TRBJ2-1, with D possibly TRBD2 on 5 matching bases. This CDR3 contains 13 residues. Germline CDR1 is DFQATT and CDR2 is SNEGSKA (reference sequence). The V end lost 2 bases, the J end lost 7 bases, and 12 bases lay between the germline ends. The CDR3 nucleotides read TGCAGTGCTAGAAGTCTTTCGGGGAATGAGCAGTTCTTC. Its protein is CSARSLSGNEQFF.

This chain uses TRBV10-3 with TRBJ1-5; TRBD1 aligns across 9 bases. The V gene's germline CDR1 is ENHRY and CDR2 SYGVKD. V was clipped by 3 bases and J by 5 bases; unmatched bases: 8. The CDR3 runs to 16 residues. The CDR3: CAISDRDRVDHQPQHF. In DNA, the CDR3 is TGTGCCATCAGTGACCGGGACAGGGTAGATCATCAGCCCCAGCATTTT.

This clonotype was observed a few times. The V gene is TRBV20-1, the J gene TRBJ2-3; the match to TRBD2 covers 10 bases. Germline V gives CDR1 DFQATT, CDR2 SNEGSKA (reference sequence). The CDR3 totals 16 residues. The V gene end was trimmed by 6 bases and the J gene end by 2 bases; junction bases not matched to a gene: 11. The CDR3, as DNA: TGCAGTGCGGATAAGCGGGAGGGCTTTTCCACAGATACGCAGTATTTT. It yields the protein CSADKREGFSTDTQYF.

The rearrangement links TRBV20-1 to TRBJ2-4; 10 positions match TRBD1. The DNA end is a closer match to TRBJ2-7, so the J assignment may be wrong. CDR3 length equals 13 residues. In germline, CDR1 is DFQATT, CDR2 SNEGSKA (reference sequence). CDR3 region: CSATDRGRYEQYF. CDR3 nucleotides: TGCAGTGCTACTGACAGGGGGCGCTACGAGCAGTACTTC.

This clonotype has more than one count but fewer than ten. The CDR3 sequence is CASSLRARGAPYNEQFF. The DNA for the CDR3 is TGTGCCAGCAGCTTACGGGCTCGCGGGGCTCCCTACAATGAGCAGTTCTTC. The chain employs TRBV7-2 and TRBJ2-1; TRBD2 is a possible D gene (6 bases). Between the trimmed V and J ends, which lost 2 bases and 2 bases, there was a span of 16 bases. This CDR3 comprises 17 residues. The germline V gene encodes CDR1 SGHTA and CDR2 FQGNSA. Complete variable domain (other parts from reference TRBV7-2 and TRBJ2-1): GAGVSQSPSNKVTEKGKDVELRCDPISGHTALYWYRQSLGQGLEFLIYFQGNSAPDKSGLPSDRFSAERTGGSVSTLTIQRTQQEDSAVYLCASSLRARGAPYNEQFFGPGTRLTVL.

On this clonotype itself: The junction departs from the called germline gene at one end, perhaps through a read error. The genes are TRBV7-2 and TRBJ2-4, with D possibly called TRBD1 or TRBD2 (7 bases each). The length of the CDR3 is 14 residues. CDR1 SGHTA and CDR2 FQGNSA come from the germline V gene. This chain's CDR3 is CASGLAGGGNIQYF. In DNA, the CDR3 is TGTGCCAGCGGCTTAGCAGGGGGGGGAAACATTCAGTACTTC.

The chain recombines TRBV19 with TRBJ1-1, with D possibly TRBD1 on 5 matching bases. In germline, CDR1 is LNHDA, CDR2 SQIVND (reference sequence). The CDR3 sequence is 13 residues long. V was clipped by 6 bases and J by 1 base, with 9 bases between them. Here the CDR3 reads CASRWDGNTEAFF. The CDR3 DNA reads as TGTGCCAGTAGGTGGGACGGGAACACTGAAGCTTTCTTT.

The genes are TRBV5-1 and TRBJ2-1; the match to TRBD2 covers 8 bases. The CDR3 length is 15 residues. The J segment lost 5 bases and the V segment lost 4 bases, leaving 8 bases of the junction unmatched. CDR1 is SGHRS, CDR2 YFSETQ, per germline. CDR3 region: CASSTQRESHNEQFF. The CDR3 coding sequence is TGCGCCAGCAGCACCCAGCGGGAGTCCCACAATGAGCAGTTCTTC.

Only a few counts were recorded for this clonotype. The gene calls are TRBV20-1 and TRBJ2-3; tentatively, D is TRBD2 (5 bases). With 0 bases removed from V and 1 base from J, the gap between germline ends came to 8 bases. From germline, CDR1 is DFQATT and CDR2 SNEGSKA (reference sequence). This CDR3 contains 14 residues. In DNA, the CDR3 is TGCAGTGCTAGAGAGGTCGGGGGCACAGATACGCAGTATTTT. The encoded protein is CSAREVGGTDTQYF.

The chain links TRBV9 to TRBJ2-7, with TRBD1 matching over 10 bases. The junction had 9 bases not matched to a gene; V was cut back by 3 bases and J by 6 bases. Per the germline V gene, CDR1 is SGDLS and CDR2 is YYNGEE. The CDR3 contains 15 residues. CDR3 sequence reads: CASSDPGTGVSEQYF. CDR3 in DNA: TGTGCCAGCAGCGACCCCGGGACAGGGGTTTCCGAGCAGTACTTC.

The chain employs TRBV19 and TRBJ1-5; 8 bases line up with TRBD1. J lost 8 bases, V lost 5 bases, and 11 bases had no gene match. CDR1 LNHDA and CDR2 SQIVND come from the germline V gene (reference sequence). The length of the CDR3 is 15 residues. The CDR3 coding sequence is TGTGCCAGTAGTTCCGGACAGGGCTTTTTCAAGCCCCAGCATTTT. Translated: CASSSGQGFFKPQHF.

CDR3 in amino acids: CASSLATDRAYNEQFF. Written as DNA, the CDR3 is TGCGCCAGCAGCTTGGCCACGGACAGGGCGTACAATGAGCAGTTCTTC. The chain has TRBV5-1 and TRBJ2-1, with TRBD1 matching 8 bases. The J segment lost 4 bases and the V segment lost 0 bases, leaving 6 bases of the junction unmatched. Germline assignment: CDR1 SGHRS and CDR2 YFSETQ. The CDR3 runs 16 residues. Supplemented by reference TRBV5-1 and TRBJ2-1, the full variable domain reads KAGVTQTPRYLIKTRGQQVTLSCSPISGHRSVSWYQQTPGQGLQFLFEYFSETQRNKGNFPGRFSGRQFSNSRSEMNVSTLELGDSALYLCASSLATDRAYNEQFFGPGTRLTVL.

This clonotype was found a few times. Here the CDR3 reads CSARAPAGSPYEQYF. CDR3 DNA sequence: TGCAGTGCTAGAGCCCCGGCAGGGAGTCCCTACGAGCAGTACTTC. The rearrangement links TRBV20-1 to TRBJ2-7, with D possibly called TRBD1 or TRBD2 (5 bases each). The CDR3 runs to 15 residues. Germline loops: CDR1 DFQATT, CDR2 SNEGSKA (reference sequence). Trimming cost V 1 base and J 2 bases, with 15 bases left between them.

The chain employs TRBV7-2 and TRBJ2-3, with D possibly matching TRBD2 (5 bases). The germline V gene encodes CDR1 SGHTA and CDR2 FQGNSA. V was shortened by 1 base and J by 0 bases, with 8 bases between the two germline ends. The CDR3 is 15 residues long. The CDR3: CASSLEERSTDTQYF. The CDR3, as DNA: TGTGCCAGCAGCTTAGAGGAGCGGAGCACAGATACGCAGTATTTT. Full variable domain (rest looked up from reference TRBV7-2 and TRBJ2-3): GAGVSQSPSNKVTEKGKDVELRCDPISGHTALYWYRQSLGQGLEFLIYFQGNSAPDKSGLPSDRFSAERTGGSVSTLTIQRTQQEDSAVYLCASSLEERSTDTQYFGPGTRLTVL.

This clonotype showed up just a few times. The J gene is TRBJ2-1, the V gene TRBV20-1, with D unclear. Trimming removed 7 bases from V and 6 bases from J, with 13 bases in between. Germline CDR1 and CDR2: DFQATT and SNEGSKA (reference sequence). The CDR3 has 12 residues. CDR3 DNA sequence: TGCAGTGGTCGCGTAAGTCCCAATGAGCAGTTCTTC. This translates into CSGRVSPNEQFF.

This clonotype has ten or more counts. The V and J genes are TRBV4-2 and TRBJ1-1; D is unresolved. There are 12 residues in the CDR3. Germline V gene data show CDR1 as LGHNA and CDR2 as YNFKEQ. V lost 3 bases, J lost 2 bases, and 4 bases lay in between. The CDR3 region has the DNA TGTGCCAGCAGCCAGGCAAACACTGAAGCTTTCTTT. This gives the protein CASSQANTEAFF.